This passage covers 22 T cell receptor beta chains from one sample sequenced in a study of blood T cell repertoires in COVID-19. Clones were read by immunoSEQ multiplex PCR, and TCRdb kept only the in-frame ones, dropping some. The data contain about 120,000 clones, 85% of them singletons. Sample: peripheral blood. These receptors were taken from a woman of 80 years or more with acute or convalescent COVID-19.

The table lists this clone with a count of one. This sequence joins TRBV7-8 and TRBJ1-1; TRBD1 matches 8 bases. Germline trimming cut 5 bases from V and 5 bases from J; bases unmatched to any gene: 7. CDR1 SGHVS and CDR2 FQNEAQ come from the germline V gene. This CDR3 region has 14 residues. The CDR3 DNA reads as TGTGCCAGCAGCCGAGGACAGGGAAGGACTGAAGCTTTCTTT. It translates to CASSRGQGRTEAFF.

The V call is TRBV5-1, the J call TRBJ1-1; 9 nucleotides match TRBD1. The CDR3 runs 16 residues. Losses at the gene ends were 5 bases for V and 0 bases for J; bases not matched to a gene: 8. Germline V CDR1 and CDR2: SGHRS, YFSETQ. As DNA, the CDR3 is TGCGCCAGCAGACCCGGGACAGGGAACATGAACACTGAAGCTTTCTTT. Translation: CASRPGTGNMNTEAFF.

V is TRBV19 and J is TRBJ1-1; D remains ambiguous. The V gene lost 6 bases and the J gene lost 0 bases, with 11 bases spanning the gap. The CDR3 length is 14 residues. The V gene's germline CDR1 is LNHDA and CDR2 SQIVND (reference sequence). The CDR3 is CASRRGQLNTEAFF. The CDR3 coding sequence is TGTGCCAGTAGGCGCGGGCAGTTGAACACTGAAGCTTTCTTT.

This sequence joins TRBV27 and TRBJ2-7; TRBD1 might be the D (6 bases). This CDR3 is built from 13 residues. The V end was cut by 5 bases, the J end by 6 bases, with 14 bases between. The germline CDR1 and CDR2 sequences are MNHEY and SMNVEV (reference sequence). The DNA for the CDR3 is TGTGCCAGCAGTCGCCACAGGGCAGGCGAGCAGTACGTC. Its protein is CASSRHRAGEQYV.

The V call is TRBV19, the J call TRBJ1-1; D perhaps matches TRBD1 (6 bases). The germline V and J ends were trimmed by 3 bases and 5 bases, with 16 bases remaining between them. Looked up from germline, CDR1 is LNHDA and CDR2 is SQIVND (reference sequence). The CDR3 length is 15 residues. DNA for the CDR3: TGTGCCAGTAGTATTGGGGACACGGGTAGGACTGAAGCTTTCTTT. Its protein is CASSIGDTGRTEAFF.

J is TRBJ1-2 and V is TRBV5-1; D perhaps matches TRBD1 (5 bases). Germline lookup yields CDR1 SGHRS and CDR2 YFSETQ. Trimming removed 2 bases at V and 4 bases at J, with 12 bases between. This CDR3 has 14 amino acids. CDR3 nucleotides: TGCGCCAGCAGCTTACCGGACACCCCCTATGGCTACACCTTC. Amino acids: CASSLPDTPYGYTF.

This clone was detected only once. The V and J genes are TRBV12-3 or TRBV12-4 and TRBJ1-2; D remains unclear. The CDR3 covers 13 residues. V was cut by 3 bases and J by 4 bases, with 9 bases left in between. This CDR3 is CASSFDLRYGYTF. CDR3 nucleotides: TGTGCCAGCAGTTTCGACTTACGCTATGGCTACACCTTC.

The rearrangement uses TRBV5-1 and TRBJ2-1; 7 bases map to TRBD1. This CDR3 has 15 amino acids. Looked up from germline, CDR1 is SGHRS and CDR2 is YFSETQ. V shed 4 bases, J shed 7 bases, and the junction held 11 bases outside the gene matches. CDR3 loop: CASSPTPGTENEQFF. In DNA, the CDR3 is TGCGCCAGCAGCCCAACCCCCGGGACAGAAAATGAGCAGTTCTTC.

This clone was found a few times. This chain joins TRBV11-2 and TRBJ2-2; 8 bases map to TRBD1. The germline V gene encodes CDR1 SGHAT and CDR2 FQNNGV. The CDR3 runs 15 residues. V gave up 6 bases and J gave up 3 bases; unmatched junction bases: 6. The CDR3 spells CASRDPGQDTGELFF. The CDR3 nucleotides read TGTGCCAGCAGAGATCCGGGACAGGACACCGGGGAGCTGTTTTTT.

The DNA for the CDR3 is TGTGCCAGCAGCCGACGGACAGGAGGGACCGGGGAGCTGTTTTTT. It encodes CASSRRTGGTGELFF. The chain carries TRBV7-9 and TRBJ2-2; tentatively, D is TRBD1 (7 bases). The CDR3 is 15 amino acids. The germline CDR1 and CDR2 sequences are SEHNR and FQNEAQ (reference sequence). Trimming pared 5 bases from V and 5 bases from J, leaving 15 bases between.

This chain uses TRBV7-6 with TRBJ2-5, with D unresolved. Germline V gene sequence: CDR1 SGHVS, CDR2 FNYEAQ. Trimming shortened V by 1 base and J by 2 bases, and 23 bases separated the two germline ends. The CDR3 contains 19 residues. The DNA of the CDR3 is TGTGCCAGCAGCTTAGTGTGGGCATCGCTTACAACCCGACAAGAGACCCAGTACTTC. It encodes CASSLVWASLTTRQETQYF. Full variable domain (outside the CDR3, taken from reference TRBV7-6 and TRBJ2-5): GAGVSQSPRYKVTKRGQDVALRCDPISGHVSLYWYRQALGQGPEFLTYFNYEAQQDKSGLPNDRFSAERPEGSISTLTIQRTEQRDSAMYRCASSLVWASLTTRQETQYFGPGTRLLVL.

The chain combines TRBV4-3 with TRBJ2-2, with 9 bases that match TRBD2. V gave up 3 bases and J gave up 5 bases; unmatched junction bases: 10. This CDR3 contains 17 residues. The germline V gene encodes CDR1 LGHNA and CDR2 YSLEER. CDR3 DNA: TGCGCCAGCAGCCAGAGAGCGGGGGGCCTTTATACCGGGGAGCTGTTTTTT. This codes for CASSQRAGGLYTGELFF.

The chain is built from TRBV5-8 and TRBJ1-2; 7 bases are a match to TRBD1. The CDR3 length is 15 residues. Unmatched junction bases numbered 11, after V lost 3 bases and J lost 6 bases. In germline, CDR1 is SGHTS, CDR2 YDEGEE. The CDR3 sequence is CASSSPGQLNHGYTF. CDR3 coding DNA: TGTGCCAGCAGCTCGCCGGGACAGTTGAACCATGGCTACACCTTC.

The J gene is TRBJ1-5, the V gene TRBV6-2 or TRBV6-3, with 10 bases aligning to TRBD1. Germline assignment: CDR1 MNHEY and CDR2 SVGEGT. This CDR3 comprises 17 residues. The junction had 6 bases not matched to a gene; V was cut back by 2 bases and J by 2 bases. Written as DNA, the CDR3 is TGTGCCAGCAGTTACCCCTACGGGACAGGGGGCAATCAGCCCCAGCATTTT. This codes for CASSYPYGTGGNQPQHF.

V gene TRBV7-9 combines with J gene TRBJ1-5; D is possibly TRBD1 (5 bases). From germline, CDR1 is SEHNR and CDR2 FQNEAQ (reference sequence). Trimming removed 5 bases from V and 4 bases from J, with 15 bases in between. The CDR3 is made up of 15 amino acids. DNA for the CDR3: TGTGCCAGCAGCCTGGGCAGGGTGGGGAATCAGCCCCAGCATTTT. Translating it yields CASSLGRVGNQPQHF.

This rearrangement joins TRBV5-1 to TRBJ2-2, with a weak D call TRBD2 (7 bases). The germline V gene has CDR1 SGHRS and CDR2 YFSETQ. The V gene lost 10 bases and the J gene lost 2 bases, with 21 bases spanning the gap. This CDR3 comprises 16 residues. CDR3 sequence: CASQQGAGTNTGELFF. The CDR3 coding sequence is TGCGCCTCCCAGCAGGGAGCGGGGACAAACACCGGGGAGCTGTTTTTT.

The chain has TRBV7-9 and TRBJ2-1, with TRBD2 as a possible D gene (5 bases). CDR1 and CDR2 (germline): SEHNR, FQNEAQ (reference sequence). CDR3 length: 16 amino acids. V lost 5 bases to trimming and J lost 0 bases, with 14 bases between them. The CDR3 sequence is CASSGGLVSSYNEQFF. In DNA, the CDR3 is TGTGCCAGCAGCGGAGGTCTGGTTAGCTCCTACAATGAGCAGTTCTTC. Full variable domain (remainder filled in from reference TRBV7-9 and TRBJ2-1): DTGVSQNPRHKITKRGQNVTFRCDPISEHNRLYWYRQTLGQGPEFLTYFQNEAQLEKSRLLSDRFSAERPKGSFSTLEIQRTEQGDSAMYLCASSGGLVSSYNEQFFGPGTRLTVL.

V and J are TRBV5-1 and TRBJ1-1; 8 bases agree with TRBD1. Trimming took 4 bases from V and 4 from J; bases not matched to a gene: 9. CDR3 size: 15 residues. Germline V CDR1 and CDR2: SGHRS, YFSETQ. The CDR3 here is CASSEQGVSFTEAFF. Written as DNA, the CDR3 is TGCGCCAGCAGCGAACAGGGGGTATCATTCACTGAAGCTTTCTTT. Supplemented by reference TRBV5-1 and TRBJ1-1, the full variable domain reads KAGVTQTPRYLIKTRGQQVTLSCSPISGHRSVSWYQQTPGQGLQFLFEYFSETQRNKGNFPGRFSGRQFSNSRSEMNVSTLELGDSALYLCASSEQGVSFTEAFFGQGTRLTVV.

The chain carries TRBV2 and TRBJ1-3; 7 positions agree with TRBD1. With V trimmed by 4 bases and J by 7 bases, 7 bases remained unmatched. This CDR3 spans 14 amino acids. The germline gives CDR1 SNHLY, CDR2 FYNNEI. CDR3 nucleotides: TGTGCCAGCAGTGGCGCGACAGGGAGGAACACCATATATTTT. Residues: CASSGATGRNTIYF. The entire variable domain, with the rest obtained from reference TRBV2 and TRBJ1-3, is as follows: EPEVTQTPSHQVTQMGQEVILRCVPISNHLYFYWYRQILGQKVEFLVSFYNNEISEKSEIFDDQFSVERPDGSNFTLKIRSTKLEDSAMYFCASSGATGRNTIYFGEGSWLTVV.

The chain carries TRBV10-1 and TRBJ2-1, with 7 bases aligning to TRBD2. This CDR3 comprises 19 residues. CDR1 and CDR2 from the germline V gene are WNHNN and SYGVQD (reference sequence). V lost 5 bases and J lost 0; bases outside the gene matches: 16. The CDR3 DNA sequence: TGCGCCAGCAGTAAGATTTACGGGGGGATCAAGCCCTCCTACAATGAGCAGTTCTTC. It is translated as CASSKIYGGIKPSYNEQFF.

V usage is TRBV4-1 and J usage is TRBJ1-1; 10 nucleotides line up with TRBD1. The germline gives CDR1 MGHRA, CDR2 YSYEKL. V dropped 6 bases and J dropped 4; count of bases not matched to a gene: 14. The CDR3 runs 17 residues. The CDR3 loop reads CASRRGTGEIVATEAFF. The DNA of the CDR3 is TGCGCCAGCAGACGCGGGACAGGGGAGATTGTGGCCACTGAAGCTTTCTTT.

The CDR3 DNA reads TGTGCCAGCAGCTTGGCAGGGGCCGGTGGTGAAAAACTGTTTTTT. Translated: CASSLAGAGGEKLFF. The rearrangement joins TRBV5-4 to TRBJ1-4; D might be TRBD1 (6 bases). This CDR3 spans 15 amino acids. The germline CDR1 and CDR2 sequences are SGHNT and YYREEE (reference sequence). The germline V and J ends were trimmed by 0 bases and 7 bases, with 13 bases remaining between them.